The rows below give T cell receptor beta chains drawn from one sample of a study of beta chain features in type 1 diabetes. The protocol was immunoSEQ multiplex PCR, while the TCRdb copy is restricted to in-frame clones and leaves out a portion. There are around 250,000 clones in the sample; approximately 13% occur only once, and roughly 0.019% lies in the top ten. The sample was naive CD4+ T cells from blood. These receptors were collected from a man aged 25 to 45 with type 1 diabetes. CDR3s include the opening cysteine and the closing phenylalanine or tryptophan. Each record gives: CDR3 DNA, CDR3 protein, clone size, D gene, J gene, V gene. A D gene is named only where the DNA matches it firmly. Size tells how often a clone was seen (once, few, many) or the class of an expanded clone, and some rows leave it out.

CDR3nt: TGCGCCAGCAGCGCATCTCTAGCGGGGGCGAGGGAGACCCAGTACTTC
CDR3aa: CASSASLAGARETQYF
abundance: NA
d_gene: TRBD2
j_gene: TRBJ2-5
v_gene: TRBV5-1

CDR3nt: TGTGCTAGTGGCCGTTTCGACAGCCACGAGCAGTACTTC
CDR3aa: CASGRFDSHEQYF
abundance: few
d_gene: NA
j_gene: TRBJ2-7
v_gene: TRBV12-5

CDR3nt: TGTGCCAGCAGCCTTAGAGGGACTAGCTCGGCCCAAGAGACCCAGTACTTC
CDR3aa: CASSLRGTSSAQETQYF
abundance: NA
d_gene: TRBD2
j_gene: TRBJ2-5
v_gene: TRBV7-2

CDR3nt: TGTGCCAGCAGTGCCCGAGCGGGAGGAGGGGGTGAGCAGTTCTTC
CDR3aa: CASSARAGGGGEQFF
abundance: few
d_gene: TRBD2
j_gene: TRBJ2-1
v_gene: TRBV27

CDR3nt: TGCAGCGCCGTGGGGGGGTTAGATCAGCCCCAGCATTTT
CDR3aa: CSAVGGLDQPQHF
abundance: NA
d_gene: NA
j_gene: TRBJ1-5
v_gene: TRBV29-1

CDR3nt: TGTGCCAGCAGTCGGACAGGGTCAATGGAAAAACTGTTTTTT
CDR3aa: CASSRTGSMEKLFF
abundance: NA
d_gene: TRBD1
j_gene: TRBJ1-4
v_gene: TRBV14

CDR3nt: TGTGCCATCAGTGAGTCTCTGCGGGGACCTAGCACAGATACGCAGTATTTT
CDR3aa: CAISESLRGPSTDTQYF
abundance: few
d_gene: NA
j_gene: TRBJ2-3
v_gene: TRBV10-3

CDR3nt: TGCGCCAGCAGCCAAGGGGGTAGGGAGGAGACCCAGTACTTC
CDR3aa: CASSQGGREETQYF
abundance: NA
d_gene: NA
j_gene: TRBJ2-5
v_gene: TRBV4-1

CDR3nt: TGTGCCATCAGCCGGACTAGCGGGGACACAGATACGCAGTATTTT
CDR3aa: CAISRTSGDTDTQYF
abundance: NA
d_gene: TRBD2
j_gene: TRBJ2-3
v_gene: TRBV10-3

CDR3nt: TGTGCCAGCAGTGACCAGGGGAATCAGCCCCAGCATTTT
CDR3aa: CASSDQGNQPQHF
abundance: NA
d_gene: NA
j_gene: TRBJ1-5
v_gene: TRBV6-5

CDR3nt: TGTGCCAGCAGCGTAGGAATCAGTCAGGCCAACTCTGGTGGGGCCAACGTCCTGACTTTC
CDR3aa: CASSVGISQANSGGANVLTF
abundance: few
d_gene: NA
j_gene: TRBJ2-6
v_gene: TRBV9

CDR3nt: TGTGCCAGCAGTTTACAGGGGGCGACTAATGAAAAACTGTTTTTT
CDR3aa: CASSLQGATNEKLFF
abundance: few
d_gene: TRBD1
j_gene: TRBJ1-4
v_gene: TRBV2

CDR3nt: TGTGCCAGCAGCTTAGGGCGGGGGCCTTACAATGAGCAGTTCTTC
CDR3aa: CASSLGRGPYNEQFF
abundance: few
d_gene: NA
j_gene: TRBJ2-1
v_gene: TRBV7-2

CDR3nt: TGTGCCAGCAGCGTAGAGGGGCGAGGAAACACCATATATTTT
CDR3aa: CASSVEGRGNTIYF
abundance: NA
d_gene: NA
j_gene: TRBJ1-3
v_gene: TRBV9

CDR3nt: TGTGCCAGCAGCTTGGAACAGCTCTTGGCCTATGGCTACACCTTC
CDR3aa: CASSLEQLLAYGYTF
abundance: few
d_gene: NA
j_gene: TRBJ1-2
v_gene: TRBV5-4

CDR3nt: TGTGCCAGCAGCTTGGGAGATCAGCCCCAGCATTTT
CDR3aa: CASSLGDQPQHF
abundance: NA
d_gene: NA
j_gene: TRBJ1-5
v_gene: TRBV5-4

CDR3nt: TGTGCCAGCAGCTTGAGCGGGACGGGTAGCGAGCAGTACTTC
CDR3aa: CASSLSGTGSEQYF
abundance: NA
d_gene: TRBD2
j_gene: TRBJ2-7
v_gene: TRBV5-6

CDR3nt: TGTGCCAGCAGTCGGGCAGGGGCCTATGGCTACACCTTC
CDR3aa: CASSRAGAYGYTF
abundance: few
d_gene: NA
j_gene: TRBJ1-2
v_gene: TRBV27

CDR3nt: TGTGCCAGCAGCCAAGATCGACCCGGGACTTCCTACGAGCAGTACTTC
CDR3aa: CASSQDRPGTSYEQYF
abundance: NA
d_gene: NA
j_gene: TRBJ2-7
v_gene: TRBV7-2

CDR3nt: TGCGCCAGCAGCTTGGGCAGTTACAATGAGCAGTTCTTC
CDR3aa: CASSLGSYNEQFF
abundance: few
d_gene: NA
j_gene: TRBJ2-1
v_gene: TRBV5-1

CDR3nt: TGTGCCTGGAGTGTGGGGCCCGGCGGTGAAAAACTGTTTTTT
CDR3aa: CAWSVGPGGEKLFF
abundance: NA
d_gene: NA
j_gene: TRBJ1-4
v_gene: TRBV30

CDR3nt: TGCAGCGTGGCCCCGGGACAGGGTCCAGAGACCCAGTACTTC
CDR3aa: CSVAPGQGPETQYF
abundance: NA
d_gene: TRBD1
j_gene: TRBJ2-5
v_gene: TRBV29-1

CDR3nt: TGTGCCAGCAGCGTGACGACTAGCGGGAGTCAAGAGACCCAGTACTTC
CDR3aa: CASSVTTSGSQETQYF
abundance: few
d_gene: TRBD2
j_gene: TRBJ2-5
v_gene: TRBV9

CDR3nt: TGTGCCAGCAGTGCGACTAGCGGGGCCGTAAGTAAGGCGGCCCAGTACTTC
CDR3aa: CASSATSGAVSKAAQYF
abundance: NA
d_gene: TRBD2
j_gene: TRBJ2-5
v_gene: TRBV6-1

CDR3nt: TGTGCCAGCAGTGAAGGAGGTGGAAAATATAGCAATCAGCCCCAGCATTTT
CDR3aa: CASSEGGGKYSNQPQHF
abundance: NA
d_gene: NA
j_gene: TRBJ1-5
v_gene: TRBV6-1

CDR3nt: TGTGCCAGTAACCGACAGGGGGCAGGTACCGGGGAGCTGTTTTTT
CDR3aa: CASNRQGAGTGELFF
abundance: NA
d_gene: TRBD1
j_gene: TRBJ2-2
v_gene: TRBV19

CDR3nt: TGCAGCGCTGGACAGGGAGGCACTGAAGCTTTCTTT
CDR3aa: CSAGQGGTEAFF
abundance: NA
d_gene: TRBD1
j_gene: TRBJ1-1
v_gene: TRBV29-1

CDR3nt: TGTGCCAGCAGCCCCGAGAGCTCGAGGAACACTGAAGCTTTCTTT
CDR3aa: CASSPESSRNTEAFF
abundance: NA
d_gene: NA
j_gene: TRBJ1-1
v_gene: TRBV7-2

CDR3nt: TGCGCCAGCAGCCCTCAGGGGGCACCCAACACTGAAGCTTTCTTT
CDR3aa: CASSPQGAPNTEAFF
abundance: few
d_gene: TRBD1
j_gene: TRBJ1-1
v_gene: TRBV4-1

CDR3nt: TGTGCCACCAGCGTCGGACAGGGCGGCACAGATACGCAGTATTTT
CDR3aa: CATSVGQGGTDTQYF
abundance: NA
d_gene: TRBD1
j_gene: TRBJ2-3
v_gene: TRBV15

CDR3nt: TGTGCCAGCTCACCAAGCATCTACGAGCAGTACTTC
CDR3aa: CASSPSIYEQYF
abundance: NA
d_gene: NA
j_gene: TRBJ2-7
v_gene: TRBV18

CDR3nt: TGCGCCAGCAACCCCGGGAATCCACAAGAGACCCAGTACTTC
CDR3aa: CASNPGNPQETQYF
abundance: NA
d_gene: NA
j_gene: TRBJ2-5
v_gene: TRBV5-1

CDR3nt: TGTGCCAGCAGCTCGGACAGCCTGGGCAATGAGCAGTTCTTC
CDR3aa: CASSSDSLGNEQFF
abundance: NA
d_gene: NA
j_gene: TRBJ2-1
v_gene: TRBV7-9

CDR3nt: TGTGCCAGCAGCGGGTTTCCGGGACAGGGGGCCTACGAGCAGTACTTC
CDR3aa: CASSGFPGQGAYEQYF
abundance: few
d_gene: TRBD1
j_gene: TRBJ2-7
v_gene: TRBV7-9

CDR3nt: TGTGCCAGCAGCCACCTGAGGACAGGGGAACGGTTCTACGAGGAGCAGTACTTC
CDR3aa: CASSHLRTGERFYEEQYF
abundance: NA
d_gene: TRBD1
j_gene: TRBJ2-7
v_gene: TRBV14

CDR3nt: TGTGCCAGCGGCGGGGACCCTAGCAATCAGCCCCAGCATTTT
CDR3aa: CASGGDPSNQPQHF
abundance: NA
d_gene: NA
j_gene: TRBJ1-5
v_gene: TRBV6-1

CDR3nt: TGTGCCAGCAGCCCCTGGACGGCTCCCGAGGGGACCCAGTACTTC
CDR3aa: CASSPWTAPEGTQYF
abundance: few
d_gene: NA
j_gene: TRBJ2-5
v_gene: TRBV5-6

CDR3nt: TGTGCCAGCAGCAATCGGGGACAGGGAGGGAATGAGCAGTTCTTC
CDR3aa: CASSNRGQGGNEQFF
abundance: NA
d_gene: TRBD1
j_gene: TRBJ2-1
v_gene: TRBV5-4

CDR3nt: TGTGCCAGCAGTGATTCTGGGACAGGGGGATATGGCTACACCTTC
CDR3aa: CASSDSGTGGYGYTF
abundance: few
d_gene: TRBD1
j_gene: TRBJ1-2
v_gene: TRBV25-1

CDR3nt: TGTGCCAGCAGCTTAGCCAGGGAAGGCTACACCTTC
CDR3aa: CASSLAREGYTF
abundance: few
d_gene: NA
j_gene: TRBJ1-2
v_gene: TRBV7-9

CDR3nt: TGTGCCAGCAGCCGGCTAGCGGGAGATGATACCGGGGAGCTGTTTTTT
CDR3aa: CASSRLAGDDTGELFF
abundance: NA
d_gene: TRBD2
j_gene: TRBJ2-2
v_gene: TRBV4-2

CDR3nt: TGTGCCAGTAGTATAACCGGGGGGGTCAATAATGAGCAGTTCTTC
CDR3aa: CASSITGGVNNEQFF
abundance: NA
d_gene: TRBD2
j_gene: TRBJ2-1
v_gene: TRBV19

CDR3nt: TGTGCCAGCAGCCGCGAAGGCGGGAGGGGCACAGATACGCAGTATTTT
CDR3aa: CASSREGGRGTDTQYF
abundance: few
d_gene: TRBD2
j_gene: TRBJ2-3
v_gene: TRBV7-2

CDR3nt: TGTGCCAGCAGCTCCTTTAAGGGGGACAGGGGTTCTAACGAGCAGTACTTC
CDR3aa: CASSSFKGDRGSNEQYF
abundance: NA
d_gene: TRBD1
j_gene: TRBJ2-7
v_gene: TRBV11-2

CDR3nt: TGCGCCAGCAGCTTGGGACTAGCGGGGGGAGCCCCGTTCTTC
CDR3aa: CASSLGLAGGAPFF
abundance: NA
d_gene: TRBD2
j_gene: TRBJ2-1
v_gene: TRBV5-1

CDR3nt: TGCGCCAGCAGCCTGGACGGGGACTCTGGGGCCAACGTCCTGACTTTC
CDR3aa: CASSLDGDSGANVLTF
abundance: NA
d_gene: NA
j_gene: TRBJ2-6
v_gene: TRBV5-1

CDR3nt: TGTGCCAGCAGGATGACAGGCTCTAACTATGGCTACACCTTC
CDR3aa: CASRMTGSNYGYTF
abundance: NA
d_gene: NA
j_gene: TRBJ1-2
v_gene: TRBV6-5

CDR3nt: TGCGCCAGCAGTCCCCCCACAGGGGTGGGCACTGAAGCTTTCTTT
CDR3aa: CASSPPTGVGTEAFF
abundance: NA
d_gene: TRBD1
j_gene: TRBJ1-1
v_gene: TRBV5-1

CDR3nt: TGTGCCAGCAGTGAGGACAGGGAAGACTATGGCTACACCTTC
CDR3aa: CASSEDREDYGYTF
abundance: NA
d_gene: TRBD1
j_gene: TRBJ1-2
v_gene: TRBV6-1

CDR3nt: TGTGCCAGCAAGACAGCTGGAAACACCATATATTTT
CDR3aa: CASKTAGNTIYF
abundance: NA
d_gene: NA
j_gene: TRBJ1-3
v_gene: TRBV6-6